This T cell receptor beta chain was recovered during a study of T cell repertoires in cytomegalovirus infection. Study as a whole: Recently identified HLA-C-restricted CMV epitopes were used, and well-studied HLA-B-restricted CMV epitopes were used as well. Public TCR beta signatures provided an indication of both CMV infection and a matching HLA type.

Using its own MiXCR run on the reads, TCRdb lists one record per CDR3 protein. Found here are hundreds of thousands of distinct CDR3 sequences, around 30% of them singletons; the top ten hold about 14%. Germline V gives CDR1 SQVTM, CDR2 ANQGSEA. With V trimmed by 4 bases and J by 1 base, 5 bases remained unmatched. The CDR3 is made up of 14 amino acids. Of note for this clonotype: Its antigen is not identified.

The material sequenced was cultured CD8+ T cells from PBMCs, taken from culture after CMV antigen stimulation. The V and J genes are TRBV29-1 and TRBJ1-1, with TRBD1 identical over 8 bases. This TCR was sampled from a human donor in good health (CMV status not recorded). Some clones in this sample may be carry-over from other donors' samples. The CDR3 region is CSVGGTGSNTEAFF. The CDR3 DNA is TGCAGCGTTGGTGGGACAGGCTCGAACACTGAAGCTTTCTTT.